This T cell receptor beta chain emerged from a study of blood T cell repertoires in COVID-19. The CDR3 extends over 13 amino acids. The V and J ends lost 2 bases and 0 bases respectively, with 4 bases between them. CDR1 and CDR2 from the germline V gene are MNHEY and SVGEGT. This clone was recorded once. Repertoires were generated with immunoSEQ multiplex PCR, while TCRdb's copy carries only in-frame clones and drops some. The sample records around 300,000 clones, around nine tenths being singletons. This TCR derives from a woman younger than 45 who had recovered from COVID-19. V gene TRBV6-2 or TRBV6-3 combines with J gene TRBJ1-1; D remains ambiguous. Sequencing was carried out using PBMCs or T cells enriched from blood (not recorded which). For the CDR3, the DNA is TGTGCCAGCAGTTACAACATGAACACTGAAGCTTTCTTT. Protein: CASSYNMNTEAFF.